The clone carrying this T cell receptor beta chain appeared once. This specimen comes from a study of shared clonotypes between healthy human individuals. Profiled with immunoSEQ multiplex PCR; TCRdb holds only in-frame clones, not every one. The table lists 490,000 or so clones, roughly 78% of them singletons. The sequenced sample consisted of PBMCs. The clonotype originates from a woman between 35 and 50 years old in good health. Some clones in this sample may be carry-over from other donors' samples.

In nucleotides, the CDR3 is TGTGCCAGCGGACAGGGGATGAACACTGAAGCTTTCTTT. This encodes CASGQGMNTEAFF. The chain employs TRBV6-6 and TRBJ1-1; 9 bases map to TRBD1. This CDR3 has 13 residues. Looked up from germline, CDR1 is MNHNY and CDR2 is SVGAGI (reference sequence). Unmatched junction bases numbered 1, after V lost 8 bases and J lost 0 bases.